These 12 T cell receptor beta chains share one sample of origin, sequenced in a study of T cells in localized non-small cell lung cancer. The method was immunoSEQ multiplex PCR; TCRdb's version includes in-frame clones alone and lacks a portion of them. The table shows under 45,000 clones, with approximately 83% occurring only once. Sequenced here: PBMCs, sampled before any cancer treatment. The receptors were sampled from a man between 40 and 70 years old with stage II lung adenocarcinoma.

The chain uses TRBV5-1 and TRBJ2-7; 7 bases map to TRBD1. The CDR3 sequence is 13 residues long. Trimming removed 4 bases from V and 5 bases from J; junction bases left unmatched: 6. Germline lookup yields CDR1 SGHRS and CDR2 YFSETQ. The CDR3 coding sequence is TGCGCCAGCAGCCCGACAGGGTTCGACGAGCAGTACTTC. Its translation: CASSPTGFDEQYF.

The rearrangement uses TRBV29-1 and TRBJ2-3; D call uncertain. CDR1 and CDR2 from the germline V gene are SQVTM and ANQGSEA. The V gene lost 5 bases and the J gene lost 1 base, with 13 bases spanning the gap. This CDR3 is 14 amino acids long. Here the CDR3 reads CSVSHTPGTDTQYF. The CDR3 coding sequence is TGCAGCGTTTCCCACACGCCGGGCACAGATACGCAGTATTTT.

CDR3 in DNA: TGTGCCAGCAGCCAAGATTGGGACAGTAATGAAAAACTGTTTTTT. Translation gives CASSQDWDSNEKLFF. J is TRBJ1-4 and V is TRBV4-2; TRBD1 matches at 7 bases. CDR1 and CDR2 from the germline V gene are LGHNA and YNFKEQ. CDR3 length equals 15 residues. The junction had 2 bases not matched to a gene; V was cut back by 0 bases and J by 4 bases.

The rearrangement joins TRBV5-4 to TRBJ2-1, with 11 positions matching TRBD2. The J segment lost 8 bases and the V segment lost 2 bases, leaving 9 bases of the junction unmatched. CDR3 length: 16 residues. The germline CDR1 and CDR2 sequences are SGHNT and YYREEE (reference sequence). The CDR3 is CASSLKLAGGPDEQFF. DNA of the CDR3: TGTGCCAGCAGCTTAAAATTAGCGGGGGGGCCGGATGAGCAGTTCTTC.

CDR3 protein: CASSGHWDGSDTQYF. CDR3 nucleotide sequence: TGCGCCAGCAGCGGCCATTGGGACGGATCAGATACGCAGTATTTT. The chain uses TRBV10-2 and TRBJ2-3; D assignment may be TRBD1 or TRBD2 (5 bases each). The V and J ends lost 6 bases and 4 bases respectively, with 17 bases between them. CDR3 length equals 15 residues. Germline-derived CDR1 and CDR2 are WSHSY and SAAADI.

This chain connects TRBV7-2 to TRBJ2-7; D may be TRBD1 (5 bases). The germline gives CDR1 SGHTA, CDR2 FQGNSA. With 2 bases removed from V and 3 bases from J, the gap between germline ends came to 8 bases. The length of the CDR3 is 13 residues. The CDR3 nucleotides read TGTGCCAGCAGCTTAAGCAGGGACTACGAGCAGTACTTC. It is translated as CASSLSRDYEQYF.

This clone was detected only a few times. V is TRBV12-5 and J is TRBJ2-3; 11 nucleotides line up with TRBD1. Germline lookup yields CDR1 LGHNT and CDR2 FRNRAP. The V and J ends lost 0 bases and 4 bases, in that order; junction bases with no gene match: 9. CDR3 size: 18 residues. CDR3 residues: CASGLVRDGQGASDTQYF. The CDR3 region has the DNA TGTGCTAGTGGTTTGGTAAGAGATGGACAGGGGGCATCAGATACGCAGTATTTT.

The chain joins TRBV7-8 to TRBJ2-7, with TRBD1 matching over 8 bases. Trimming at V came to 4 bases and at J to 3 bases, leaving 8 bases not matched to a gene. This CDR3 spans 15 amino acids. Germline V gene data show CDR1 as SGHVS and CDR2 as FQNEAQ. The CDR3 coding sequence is TGTGCCAGCAGCTCTCCGTACAGGGGGGACTACGAGCAGTACTTC. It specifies CASSSPYRGDYEQYF.

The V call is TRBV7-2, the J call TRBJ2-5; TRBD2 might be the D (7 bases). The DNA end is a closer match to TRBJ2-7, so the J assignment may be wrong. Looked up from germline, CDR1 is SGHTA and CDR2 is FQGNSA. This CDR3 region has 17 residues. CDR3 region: CASSLGAGAGALYEQYF. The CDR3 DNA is TGTGCCAGCAGCTTAGGGGCGGGCGCGGGGGCCCTCTACGAGCAGTACTTC.

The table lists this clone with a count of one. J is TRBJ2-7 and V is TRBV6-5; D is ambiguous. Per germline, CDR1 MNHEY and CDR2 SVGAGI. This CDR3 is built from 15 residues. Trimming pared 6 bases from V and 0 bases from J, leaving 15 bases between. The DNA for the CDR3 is TGTGCCAGCAGACCTGACGGAGCGAGCTCCTACGAGCAGTACTTC. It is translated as CASRPDGASSYEQYF.

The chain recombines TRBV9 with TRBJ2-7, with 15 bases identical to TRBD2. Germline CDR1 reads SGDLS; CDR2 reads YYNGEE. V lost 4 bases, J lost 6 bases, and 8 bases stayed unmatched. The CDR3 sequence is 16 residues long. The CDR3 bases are TGTGCCAGCAGCTTGGGACTAGCGGGGGGAGAGGCCGAGCAGTACTTC. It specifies CASSLGLAGGEAEQYF.

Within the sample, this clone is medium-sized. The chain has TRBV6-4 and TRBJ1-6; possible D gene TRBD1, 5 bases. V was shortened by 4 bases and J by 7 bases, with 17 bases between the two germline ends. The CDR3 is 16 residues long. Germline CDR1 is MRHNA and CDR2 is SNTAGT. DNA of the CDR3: TGTGCCAGCAGTGGTCGGAGGGCAGGGCGCAATTCACCCCTCCACTTT. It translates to CASSGRRAGRNSPLHF.